This TCR beta chain was retrieved from a study of shared clonotypes between healthy human individuals. Germline V CDR1 and CDR2: LNHDA, SQIVND (reference sequence). This CDR3 contains 14 residues. Trimming removed 6 bases from V and 5 bases from J; junction bases left unmatched: 9. Concerning this clone: Its antigen is currently unknown.

The repertoire was sequenced with immunoSEQ multiplex PCR; TCRdb's copy has only in-frame clones and lacks some. The sample consists of some 1.5 million clones, 95% to 97% of them appearing once. General study results and limits: Depth was large, yet rarefaction showed that sorted-subset sequencing was incomplete.

The receptor comes from a man aged 25 to 40 in good health. This chain joins TRBV19 and TRBJ2-7; 8 positions match TRBD1. The sequenced sample was naive CD4+ T cells sorted from blood. Subset of the sample: CD45RA+ positively selected. CDR3 coding DNA: TGTGCCAGTAGCACTTCAGGGGGCTTCCACGAGCAGTACTTC. This codes for CASSTSGGFHEQYF.